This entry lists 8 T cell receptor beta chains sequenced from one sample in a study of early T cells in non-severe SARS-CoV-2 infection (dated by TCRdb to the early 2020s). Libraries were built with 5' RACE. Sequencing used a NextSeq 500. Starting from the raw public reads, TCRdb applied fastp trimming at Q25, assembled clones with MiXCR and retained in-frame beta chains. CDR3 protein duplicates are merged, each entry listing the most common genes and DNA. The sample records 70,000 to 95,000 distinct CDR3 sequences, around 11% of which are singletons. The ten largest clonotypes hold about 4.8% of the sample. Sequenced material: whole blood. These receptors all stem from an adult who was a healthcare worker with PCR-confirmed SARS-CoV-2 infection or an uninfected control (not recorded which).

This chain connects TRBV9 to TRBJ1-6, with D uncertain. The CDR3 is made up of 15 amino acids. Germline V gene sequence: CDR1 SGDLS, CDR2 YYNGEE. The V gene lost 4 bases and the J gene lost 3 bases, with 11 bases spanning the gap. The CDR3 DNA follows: TGTGCCAGCAGCAATAGAGATTACTATAATTCACCCCTCCACTTT. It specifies CASSNRDYYNSPLHF.

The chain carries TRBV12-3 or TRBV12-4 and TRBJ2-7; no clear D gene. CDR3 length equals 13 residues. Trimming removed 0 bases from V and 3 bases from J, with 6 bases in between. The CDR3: CASSLANNYEQYF. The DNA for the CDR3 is TGTGCCAGCAGTTTAGCTAACAACTACGAGCAGTACTTC.

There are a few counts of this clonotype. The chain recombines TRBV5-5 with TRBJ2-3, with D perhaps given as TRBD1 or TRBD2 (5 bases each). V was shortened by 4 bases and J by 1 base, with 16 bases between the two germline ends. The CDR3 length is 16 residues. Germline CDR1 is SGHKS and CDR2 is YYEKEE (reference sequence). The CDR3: CASSRALGRGTDTQYF. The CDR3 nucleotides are TGTGCCAGCAGCCGAGCGCTGGGACGAGGCACAGATACGCAGTATTTT.

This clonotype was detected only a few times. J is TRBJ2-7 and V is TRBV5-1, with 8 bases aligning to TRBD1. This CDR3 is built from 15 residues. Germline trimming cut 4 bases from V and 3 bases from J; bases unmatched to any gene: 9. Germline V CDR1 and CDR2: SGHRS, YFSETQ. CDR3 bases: TGCGCCAGCAGCCCCGGGACAGGATACATCTACGAGCAGTACTTC. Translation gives CASSPGTGYIYEQYF.

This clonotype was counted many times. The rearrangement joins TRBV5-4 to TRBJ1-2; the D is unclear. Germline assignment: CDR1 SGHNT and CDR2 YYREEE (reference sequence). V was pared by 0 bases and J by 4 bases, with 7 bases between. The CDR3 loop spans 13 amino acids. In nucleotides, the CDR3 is TGTGCCAGCAGCTTGGATGGCCCCTATGGCTACACCTTC. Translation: CASSLDGPYGYTF.

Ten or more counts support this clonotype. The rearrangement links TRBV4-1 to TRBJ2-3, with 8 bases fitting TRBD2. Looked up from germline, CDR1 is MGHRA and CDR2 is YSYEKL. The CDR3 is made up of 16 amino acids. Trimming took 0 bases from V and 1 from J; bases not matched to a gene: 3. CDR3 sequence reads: CASSQDRAGGTDTQYF. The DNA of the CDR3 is TGCGCCAGCAGCCAAGACAGAGCGGGGGGCACAGATACGCAGTATTTT.

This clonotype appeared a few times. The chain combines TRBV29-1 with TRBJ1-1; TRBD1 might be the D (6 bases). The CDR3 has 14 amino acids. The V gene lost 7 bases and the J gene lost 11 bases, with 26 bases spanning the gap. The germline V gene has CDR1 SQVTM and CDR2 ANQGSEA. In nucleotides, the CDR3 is TGCAGCGCAATTGCGACAGGTATTAGGGCTGGGGCTTTCTTT. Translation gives CSAIATGIRAGAFF. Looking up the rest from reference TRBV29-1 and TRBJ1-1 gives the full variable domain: SAVISQKPSRDICQRGTSLTIQCQVDSQVTMMFWYRQQPGQSLTLIATANQGSEATYESGFVIDKFPISRPNLTFSTLTVSNMSPEDSSIYLCSAIATGIRAGAFFGQGTRLTVV.

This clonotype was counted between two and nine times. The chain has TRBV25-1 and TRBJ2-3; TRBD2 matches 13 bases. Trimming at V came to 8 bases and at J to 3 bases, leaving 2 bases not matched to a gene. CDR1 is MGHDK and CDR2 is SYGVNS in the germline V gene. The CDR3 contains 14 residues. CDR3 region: CASGLAGETDTQYF. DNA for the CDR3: TGTGCCAGCGGACTAGCGGGGGAGACAGATACGCAGTATTTT.